These 19 T cell receptor beta chains came from one sample sequenced in a study of blood T cell repertoires in COVID-19. The data were produced by immunoSEQ multiplex PCR, yet TCRdb's version contains in-frame clones alone and is incomplete. The sample has 300,000 to 400,000 clones; 75% to 85% are singletons. The sample was peripheral blood. These receptors were taken from a human donor in a cohort sampled during active COVID-19.

The chain uses TRBV4-1 and TRBJ1-2; 7 bases agree with TRBD1. V lost 0 bases to trimming and J lost 4 bases; unmatched junction nucleotides: 8. The germline V gene encodes CDR1 MGHRA and CDR2 YSYEKL. This CDR3 is built from 16 residues. The DNA for the CDR3 is TGCGCCAGCAGCCAAGACCCTGAGGGGGCAGGCTATGGCTACACCTTC. Translated: CASSQDPEGAGYGYTF.

The rearrangement joins TRBV5-6 to TRBJ2-3; 10 bases line up with TRBD2. Per the germline V gene, CDR1 is SGHDT and CDR2 is YYEEEE. The CDR3 covers 14 residues. With 1 base clipped from V and 8 bases from J, the junction kept 4 bases outside the gene matches. CDR3 bases: TGTGCCAGCAGCTTGATGACTAGCGGGTTTACGCAGTATTTT. It specifies CASSLMTSGFTQYF. Complete variable domain (other parts from reference TRBV5-6 and TRBJ2-3): DAGVTQSPTHLIKTRGQQVTLRCSPKSGHDTVSWYQQALGQGPQFIFQYYEEEERQRGNFPDRFSGHQFPNYSSELNVNALLLGDSALYLCASSLMTSGFTQYFGPGTRLTVL.

In its sample, this clone was seen once. The chain combines TRBV19 with TRBJ2-2; the match to TRBD1 covers 10 bases. CDR1 is LNHDA and CDR2 is SQIVND in the germline V gene (reference sequence). CDR3 length: 14 amino acids. V dropped 8 bases and J dropped 6; count of bases not matched to a gene: 6. CDR3 protein: CASLTGGISGELFF. The CDR3 bases are TGTGCCAGTTTGACAGGGGGCATTTCCGGGGAGCTGTTTTTT. Drawing the rest from reference TRBV19 and TRBJ2-2, the complete variable domain is DGGITQSPKYLFRKEGQNVTLSCEQNLNHDAMYWYRQDPGQGLRLIYYSQIVNDFQKGDIAEGYSVSREKKESFPLTVTSAQKNPTAFYLCASLTGGISGELFFGEGSRLTVL.

V and J are TRBV5-6 and TRBJ2-7; 8 bases fit TRBD1. The germline V gene has CDR1 SGHDT and CDR2 YYEEEE. This CDR3 has 17 residues. The junction had 10 bases not matched to a gene; V was cut back by 2 bases and J by 0 bases. The DNA for the CDR3 is TGTGCCAGCAGCTTAGCCCGTCCCGGGACAGGCTCCTACGAGCAGTACTTC. Translated: CASSLARPGTGSYEQYF.

The chain couples TRBV10-3 to TRBJ1-2; perhaps TRBD1 as D (6 bases). The CDR3 spans 13 residues. CDR1 and CDR2 from the germline V gene are ENHRY and SYGVKD. V was cut by 9 bases and J by 3 bases, with 14 bases left in between. The DNA for the CDR3 is TGTGCCATTAAAACGACAGGTCACTATGGCTACACCTTC. As protein: CAIKTTGHYGYTF.

The gene calls are TRBV10-2 and TRBJ1-1; TRBD1 might be the D (5 bases). Trimming removed 7 bases at V and 11 bases at J, with 14 bases between. CDR1 and CDR2 (germline): WSHSY, SAAADI. The CDR3 covers 11 residues. The DNA for the CDR3 is TGCGCCAGCACCGACGGGGGACTCGCTTTCTTT. Translation gives CASTDGGLAFF.

In regard to this clone: This specimen includes other DNA sequences encoding the same CDR3. The chain couples TRBV11-2 to TRBJ1-5; D unclear. In germline, CDR1 is SGHAT, CDR2 FQNNGV. The V end lost 0 bases, the J end lost 6 bases, and 6 bases lay between the germline ends. The CDR3 totals 13 residues. The CDR3 loop is CASSLERGQPQHF. The DNA of the CDR3 is TGTGCCAGCAGCTTAGAACGAGGTCAGCCCCAGCATTTT. Full variable domain (missing parts from reference TRBV11-2 and TRBJ1-5): EAGVAQSPRYKIIEKRQSVAFWCNPISGHATLYWYQQILGQGPKLLIQFQNNGVVDDSQLPKDRFSAERLKGVDSTLKIQPAKLEDSAVYLCASSLERGQPQHFGDGTRLSIL.

This clone was detected many times. The rearrangement links TRBV2 to TRBJ2-1; 10 nucleotides agree with TRBD2. Germline CDR1 SNHLY, CDR2 FYNNEI. The CDR3 loop spans 15 amino acids. V gave up 6 bases and J gave up 5 bases; unmatched junction bases: 7. The DNA of the CDR3 is TGTGCCAGCAGATCCGGGACTAGCGAAAACAATGAGCAGTTCTTC. This encodes CASRSGTSENNEQFF. The variable domain in full, with the rest retrieved from reference TRBV2 and TRBJ2-1, is EPEVTQTPSHQVTQMGQEVILRCVPISNHLYFYWYRQILGQKVEFLVSFYNNEISEKSEIFDDQFSVERPDGSNFTLKIRSTKLEDSAMYFCASRSGTSENNEQFFGPGTRLTVL.

The chain joins TRBV9 to TRBJ1-5; weak D call: TRBD1 (5 bases). The V and J ends lost 3 bases and 0 bases respectively, with 7 bases between them. The CDR3 runs to 14 residues. Germline loops: CDR1 SGDLS, CDR2 YYNGEE. CDR3 sequence reads: CASSATGSNQPQHF. CDR3 coding DNA: TGTGCCAGCAGCGCCACAGGTAGCAATCAGCCCCAGCATTTT.

A remark on this clone: Germline and junction disagree at one end, which may indicate a read error. The chain joins TRBV12-3 or TRBV12-4 to TRBJ1-1; possible D gene TRBD1, 6 bases. The CDR3 spans 11 residues. The CDR3 sequence: CASSLRGGSLF. Written as DNA, the CDR3 is TGTGCCAGCAGCCTGAGGGGGGGATCGCTCTTT.

The chain joins TRBV13 to TRBJ2-2; 15 bases align to TRBD2. V was pared by 5 bases and J by 1 base, with 2 bases of the junction left unmatched. The CDR3 is 17 amino acids. Germline loops: CDR1 PRHDT, CDR2 FYEKMQ (reference sequence). The CDR3 is CASSPGLAGGNTGELFF. In DNA form, the CDR3 reads TGTGCCAGCAGCCCGGGACTAGCGGGGGGGAACACCGGGGAGCTGTTTTTT. Based on the CDR3 plus reference TRBV13 and TRBJ2-2, the full variable domain is AAGVIQSPRHLIKEKRETATLKCYPIPRHDTVYWYQQGPGQDPQFLISFYEKMQSDKGSIPDRFSAQQFSDYHSELNMSSLELGDSALYFCASSPGLAGGNTGELFFGEGSRLTVL.

The chain is built from TRBV27 and TRBJ2-3; D perhaps matches TRBD1 (6 bases). Germline lookup yields CDR1 MNHEY and CDR2 SMNVEV (reference sequence). This CDR3 is 14 amino acids long. V was pared by 3 bases and J by 3 bases, with 10 bases between. DNA for the CDR3: TGTGCCAGCAGTTTCCGGGACACTACAGATACGCAGTATTTT. Residues: CASSFRDTTDTQYF.

The chain uses TRBV29-1 and TRBJ2-3; a weak D match, TRBD2 (5 bases). V was pared by 1 base and J by 8 bases, with 16 bases between. Germline V gene sequence: CDR1 SQVTM, CDR2 ANQGSEA. The CDR3 totals 14 residues. This CDR3 reads CSVEVWPTEGTQYF. In DNA form, the CDR3 reads TGCAGCGTTGAAGTATGGCCAACCGAGGGTACGCAGTATTTT.

V and J are TRBV2 and TRBJ2-1, with 7 nucleotides matching TRBD1. The CDR3 runs to 12 residues. V trimming: 6 bases; J trimming: 9 bases; junction bases outside the gene matches: 5. Germline-derived CDR1 and CDR2 are SNHLY and FYNNEI. The CDR3 sequence: CASSLGTAEQFF. CDR3 DNA sequence: TGTGCCAGCAGCCTCGGGACAGCTGAGCAGTTCTTC. Supplemented by reference TRBV2 and TRBJ2-1, the full variable domain reads EPEVTQTPSHQVTQMGQEVILRCVPISNHLYFYWYRQILGQKVEFLVSFYNNEISEKSEIFDDQFSVERPDGSNFTLKIRSTKLEDSAMYFCASSLGTAEQFFGPGTRLTVL.

The chain is built from TRBV30 and TRBJ2-3; 8 positions agree with TRBD1. Per the germline V gene, CDR1 is GTSNPN and CDR2 is SVGIG (reference sequence). CDR3 length: 14 amino acids. The trim removed 7 bases at V and 2 bases at J, leaving 8 bases unmatched. CDR3 sequence reads: CALDSTGATDTQYF. DNA for the CDR3: TGTGCCTTGGACTCGACAGGGGCCACAGATACGCAGTATTTT.

This chain links TRBV9 with TRBJ1-2, with a weak D call TRBD1 (6 bases). The CDR3 spans 16 residues. Germline CDR1 SGDLS, CDR2 YYNGEE. The V gene lost 0 bases and the J gene lost 2 bases, with 14 bases spanning the gap. The chain's CDR3 is CASSVEARGHNYGYTF. The DNA of the CDR3 is TGTGCCAGCAGCGTAGAGGCCAGGGGTCACAACTATGGCTACACCTTC.

The V gene is TRBV5-5, the J gene TRBJ2-7; 7 nucleotides line up with TRBD1. V lost 3 bases and J lost 6; bases outside the gene matches: 3. The CDR3 loop spans 12 amino acids. CDR1 is SGHKS and CDR2 is YYEKEE in the germline V gene (reference sequence). The CDR3: CASSWDSAEQYF. The CDR3 DNA sequence: TGTGCCAGCAGCTGGGACAGTGCCGAGCAGTACTTC.

This chain uses TRBV5-1 with TRBJ2-1, with TRBD2 identical over 12 bases. Germline-derived CDR1 and CDR2 are SGHRS and YFSETQ. The CDR3 contains 13 residues. The V segment lost 4 bases and the J segment 15 bases; nucleotides outside the gene matches: 8. This CDR3 reads CASSPLAGGPRFF. In nucleotides, the CDR3 is TGCGCCAGCAGCCCCCTAGCGGGGGGGCCCCGGTTCTTC.

The chain employs TRBV7-3 and TRBJ1-1; D gene unclear. Germline CDR1 and CDR2: SGHTA and FQGTGA. V dropped 5 bases and J dropped 1 base, with 11 bases sitting between them. The CDR3 has 14 residues. CDR3 sequence reads: CASSQSAGNTEAFF. DNA of the CDR3: TGTGCCAGCAGCCAGTCGGCGGGGAACACTGAAGCTTTCTTT.